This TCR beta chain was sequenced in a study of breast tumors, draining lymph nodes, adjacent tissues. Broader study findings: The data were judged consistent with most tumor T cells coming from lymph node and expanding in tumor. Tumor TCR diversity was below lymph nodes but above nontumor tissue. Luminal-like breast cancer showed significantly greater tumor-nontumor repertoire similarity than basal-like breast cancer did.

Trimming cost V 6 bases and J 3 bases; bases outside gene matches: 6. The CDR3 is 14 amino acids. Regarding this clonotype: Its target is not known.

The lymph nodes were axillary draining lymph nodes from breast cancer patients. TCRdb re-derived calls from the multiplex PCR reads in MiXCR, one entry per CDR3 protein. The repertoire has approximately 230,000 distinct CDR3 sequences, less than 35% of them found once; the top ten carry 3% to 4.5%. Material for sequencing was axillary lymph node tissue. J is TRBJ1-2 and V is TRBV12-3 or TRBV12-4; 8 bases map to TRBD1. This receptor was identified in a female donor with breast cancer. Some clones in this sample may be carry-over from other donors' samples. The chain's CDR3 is CASRSSGGDYGYTF. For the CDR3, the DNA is TGTGCCAGCAGATCCTCAGGGGGCGACTATGGCTACACCTTC.